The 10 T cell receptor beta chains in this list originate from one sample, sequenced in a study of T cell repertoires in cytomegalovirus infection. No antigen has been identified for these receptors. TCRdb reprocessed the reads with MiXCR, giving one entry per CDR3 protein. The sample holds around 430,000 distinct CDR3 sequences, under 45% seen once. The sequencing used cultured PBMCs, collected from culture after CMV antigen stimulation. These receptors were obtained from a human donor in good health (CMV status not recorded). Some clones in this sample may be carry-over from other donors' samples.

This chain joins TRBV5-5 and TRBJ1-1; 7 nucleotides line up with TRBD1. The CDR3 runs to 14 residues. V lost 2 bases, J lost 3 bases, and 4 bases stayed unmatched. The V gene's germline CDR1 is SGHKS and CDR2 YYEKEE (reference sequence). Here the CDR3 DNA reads TGTGCCAGCAGCTTTACAGGGGAGGACACTGAAGCTTTCTTT. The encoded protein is CASSFTGEDTEAFF.

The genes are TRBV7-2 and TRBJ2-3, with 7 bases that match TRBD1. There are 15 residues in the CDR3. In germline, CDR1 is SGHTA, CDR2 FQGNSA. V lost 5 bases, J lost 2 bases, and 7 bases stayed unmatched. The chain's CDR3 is CASSQKTGDTDTQYF. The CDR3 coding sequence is TGTGCCAGCAGCCAAAAAACAGGGGACACAGATACGCAGTATTTT. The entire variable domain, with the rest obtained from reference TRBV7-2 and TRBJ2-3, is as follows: GAGVSQSPSNKVTEKGKDVELRCDPISGHTALYWYRQSLGQGLEFLIYFQGNSAPDKSGLPSDRFSAERTGGSVSTLTIQRTQQEDSAVYLCASSQKTGDTDTQYFGPGTRLTVL.

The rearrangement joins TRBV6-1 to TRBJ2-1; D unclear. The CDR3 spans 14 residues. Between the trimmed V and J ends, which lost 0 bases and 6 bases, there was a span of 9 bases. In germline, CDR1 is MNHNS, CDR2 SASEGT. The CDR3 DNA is TGTGCCAGCAGTGAAGCGCACCGGACCAATGAGCAGTTCTTC. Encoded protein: CASSEAHRTNEQFF.

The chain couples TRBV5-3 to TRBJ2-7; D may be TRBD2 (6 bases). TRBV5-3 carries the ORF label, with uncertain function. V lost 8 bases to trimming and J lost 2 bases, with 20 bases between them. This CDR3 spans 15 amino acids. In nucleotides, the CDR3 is TGTGCCAGCAGCCCCTGGTTGGCGGGAACCTACGAGCAGTACTTC. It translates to CASSPWLAGTYEQYF.

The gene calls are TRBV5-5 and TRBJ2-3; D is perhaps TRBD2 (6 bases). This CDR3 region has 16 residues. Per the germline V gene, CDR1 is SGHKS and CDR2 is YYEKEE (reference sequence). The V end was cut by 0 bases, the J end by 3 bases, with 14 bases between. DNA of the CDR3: TGTGCCAGCAGCTTGGGACCGGGCGGGACTACAGATACGCAGTATTTT. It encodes CASSLGPGGTTDTQYF.

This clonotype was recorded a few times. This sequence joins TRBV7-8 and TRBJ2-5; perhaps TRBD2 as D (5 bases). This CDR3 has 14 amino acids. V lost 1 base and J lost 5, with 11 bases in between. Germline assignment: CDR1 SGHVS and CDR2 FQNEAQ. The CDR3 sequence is CASSLVARGETQYF. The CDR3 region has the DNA TGTGCCAGCAGCTTAGTAGCCCGCGGGGAGACCCAGTACTTC.

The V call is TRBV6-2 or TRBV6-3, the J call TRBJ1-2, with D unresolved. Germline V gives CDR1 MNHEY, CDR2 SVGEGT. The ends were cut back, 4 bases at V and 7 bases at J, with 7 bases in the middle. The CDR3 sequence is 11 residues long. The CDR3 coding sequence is TGTGCCAGCAGTTCTCAAGGTGGCTACACCTTC. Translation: CASSSQGGYTF.

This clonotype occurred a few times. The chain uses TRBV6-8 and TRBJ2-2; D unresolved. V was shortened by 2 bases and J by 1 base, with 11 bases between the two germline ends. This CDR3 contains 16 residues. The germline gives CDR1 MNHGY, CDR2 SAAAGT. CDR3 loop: CASSYDVTLNTGELFF. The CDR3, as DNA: TGTGCCAGCAGTTACGACGTTACACTGAACACCGGGGAGCTGTTTTTT.

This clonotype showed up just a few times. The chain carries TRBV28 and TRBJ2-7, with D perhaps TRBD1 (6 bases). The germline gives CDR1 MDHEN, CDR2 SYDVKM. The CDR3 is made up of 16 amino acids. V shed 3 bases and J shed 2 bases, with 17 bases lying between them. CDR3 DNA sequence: TGTGCCAGCAGTTTTCACTACTCACAGGGTGCCTACGAGCAGTACTTC. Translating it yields CASSFHYSQGAYEQYF.

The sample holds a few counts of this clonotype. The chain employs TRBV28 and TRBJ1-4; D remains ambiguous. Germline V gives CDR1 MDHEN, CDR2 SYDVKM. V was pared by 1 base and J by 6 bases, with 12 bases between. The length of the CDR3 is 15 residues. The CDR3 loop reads CASSLFPTEDEKLFF. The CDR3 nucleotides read TGTGCCAGCAGTTTATTCCCGACTGAAGATGAAAAACTGTTTTTT.